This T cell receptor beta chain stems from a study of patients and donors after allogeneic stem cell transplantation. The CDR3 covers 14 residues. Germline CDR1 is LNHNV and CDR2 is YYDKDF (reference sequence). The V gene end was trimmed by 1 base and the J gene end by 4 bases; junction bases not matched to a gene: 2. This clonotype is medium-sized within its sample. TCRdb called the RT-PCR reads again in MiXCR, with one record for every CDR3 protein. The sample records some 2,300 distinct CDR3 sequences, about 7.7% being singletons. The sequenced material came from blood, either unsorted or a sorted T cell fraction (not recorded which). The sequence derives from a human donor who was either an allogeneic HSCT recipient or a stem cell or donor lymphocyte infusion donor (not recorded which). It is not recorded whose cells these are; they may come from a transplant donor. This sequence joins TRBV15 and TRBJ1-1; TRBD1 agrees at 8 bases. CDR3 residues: CATSRVTGGTEAFF. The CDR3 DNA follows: TGTGCCACCAGCAGAGTAACAGGGGGCACTGAAGCTTTCTTT.